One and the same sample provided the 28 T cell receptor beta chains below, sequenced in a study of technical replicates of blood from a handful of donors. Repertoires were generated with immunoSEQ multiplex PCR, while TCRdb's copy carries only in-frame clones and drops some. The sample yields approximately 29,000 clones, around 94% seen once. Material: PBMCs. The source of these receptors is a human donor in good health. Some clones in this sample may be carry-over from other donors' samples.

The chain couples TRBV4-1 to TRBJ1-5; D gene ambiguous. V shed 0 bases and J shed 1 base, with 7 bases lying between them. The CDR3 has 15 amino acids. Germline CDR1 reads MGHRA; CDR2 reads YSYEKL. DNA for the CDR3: TGCGCCAGCAGCCAAGATGGTGGCAGCAATCAGCCCCAGCATTTT. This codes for CASSQDGGSNQPQHF.

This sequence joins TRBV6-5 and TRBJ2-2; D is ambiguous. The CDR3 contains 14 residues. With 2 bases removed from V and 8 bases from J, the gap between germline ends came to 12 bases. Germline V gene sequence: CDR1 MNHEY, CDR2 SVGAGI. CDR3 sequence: CASSYATTSGELFF. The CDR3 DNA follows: TGTGCCAGCAGTTACGCGACAACGTCGGGGGAGCTGTTTTTT.

In DNA, the CDR3 is TGTGCCAGCAGGAGCAGGGGCTCTGGAAACACCATATATTTT. Translated, it gives CASRSRGSGNTIYF. The chain has TRBV2 and TRBJ1-3, with a tentative D call TRBD1 (6 bases). The CDR3 totals 14 residues. Trimming took 6 bases from V and 0 from J, leaving 9 bases between them. The germline V gene encodes CDR1 SNHLY and CDR2 FYNNEI.

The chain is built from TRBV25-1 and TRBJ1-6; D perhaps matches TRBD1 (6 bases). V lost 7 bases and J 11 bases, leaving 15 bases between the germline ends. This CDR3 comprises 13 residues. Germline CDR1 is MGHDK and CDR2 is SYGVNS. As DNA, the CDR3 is TGTGCCAGCATGATAGCCGAGGGGGCACCCCTCCACTTT. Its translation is CASMIAEGAPLHF.

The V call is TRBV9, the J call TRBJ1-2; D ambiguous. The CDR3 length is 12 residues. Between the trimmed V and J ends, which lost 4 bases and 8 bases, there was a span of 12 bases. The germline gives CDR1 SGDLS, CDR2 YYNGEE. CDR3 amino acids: CASSPTGGGYTF. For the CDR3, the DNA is TGTGCCAGCAGCCCGACTGGTGGGGGCTACACCTTC.

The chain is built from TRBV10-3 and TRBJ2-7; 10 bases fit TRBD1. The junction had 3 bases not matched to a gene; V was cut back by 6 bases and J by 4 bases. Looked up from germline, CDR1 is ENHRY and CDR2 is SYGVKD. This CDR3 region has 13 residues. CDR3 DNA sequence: TGTGCCATCAGCCAGGGACAGGGGTACGAGCAGTACTTC. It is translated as CAISQGQGYEQYF.

The CDR3 nucleotides are TGTGCCACCAGCAGAGTTGGACTAGAGGGGGGAAATGAGCAGTTCTTC. Amino acids: CATSRVGLEGGNEQFF. The chain has TRBV15 and TRBJ2-1; TRBD2 might be the D (7 bases). CDR3 length: 16 residues. With 1 base removed from V and 7 bases from J, the gap between germline ends came to 17 bases. Germline lookup yields CDR1 LNHNV and CDR2 YYDKDF (reference sequence).

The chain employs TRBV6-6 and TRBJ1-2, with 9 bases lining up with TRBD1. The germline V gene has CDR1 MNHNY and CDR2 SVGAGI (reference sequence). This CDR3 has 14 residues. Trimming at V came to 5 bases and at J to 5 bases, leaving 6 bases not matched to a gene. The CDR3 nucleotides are TGTGCCAGCAGTATACAGGGGGCTGGATATGGCTACACCTTC. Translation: CASSIQGAGYGYTF.

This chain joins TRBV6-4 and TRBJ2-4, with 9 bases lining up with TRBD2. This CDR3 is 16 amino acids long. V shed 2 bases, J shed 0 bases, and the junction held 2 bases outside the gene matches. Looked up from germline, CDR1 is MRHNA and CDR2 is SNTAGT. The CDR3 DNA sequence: TGTGCCAGCAGTGACGCGGGGGGGCGAGCCAAAAACATTCAGTACTTC. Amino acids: CASSDAGGRAKNIQYF.

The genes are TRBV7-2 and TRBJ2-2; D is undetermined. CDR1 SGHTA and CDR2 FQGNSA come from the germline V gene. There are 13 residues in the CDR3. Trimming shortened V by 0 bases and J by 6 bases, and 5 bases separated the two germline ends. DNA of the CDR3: TGTGCCAGCAGCTTAGCTAATCCCGGGGAGCTGTTTTTT. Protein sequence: CASSLANPGELFF.

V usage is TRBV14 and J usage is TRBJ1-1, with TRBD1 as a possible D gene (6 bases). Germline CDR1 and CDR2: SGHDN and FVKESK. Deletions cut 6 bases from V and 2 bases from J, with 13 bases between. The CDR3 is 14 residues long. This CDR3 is CASSHRGANTEAFF. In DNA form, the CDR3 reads TGTGCCAGCAGTCACCGGGGGGCTAACACTGAAGCTTTCTTT.

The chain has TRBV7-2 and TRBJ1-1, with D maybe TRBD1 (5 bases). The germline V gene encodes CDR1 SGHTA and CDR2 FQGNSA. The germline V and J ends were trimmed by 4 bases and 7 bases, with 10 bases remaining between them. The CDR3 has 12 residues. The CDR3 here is CASSSQGYEAFF. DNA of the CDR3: TGTGCCAGCAGCTCGCAGGGATATGAAGCTTTCTTT.

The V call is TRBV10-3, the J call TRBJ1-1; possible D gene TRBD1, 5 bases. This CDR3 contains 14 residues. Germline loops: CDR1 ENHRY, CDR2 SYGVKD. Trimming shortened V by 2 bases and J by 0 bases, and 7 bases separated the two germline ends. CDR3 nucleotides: TGTGCCATCAGTGAGGACAGCATGAACACTGAAGCTTTCTTT. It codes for CAISEDSMNTEAFF.

This CDR3 is CASSSQGRTEAFF. The DNA of the CDR3 is TGTGCCAGCAGTTCACAGGGGAGGACTGAAGCTTTCTTT. This chain uses TRBV27 with TRBJ1-1; 7 nucleotides agree with TRBD1. The CDR3 spans 13 residues. V was clipped by 4 bases and J by 5 bases; unmatched bases: 4. Germline V lookup: CDR1 MNHEY, CDR2 SMNVEV (reference sequence).

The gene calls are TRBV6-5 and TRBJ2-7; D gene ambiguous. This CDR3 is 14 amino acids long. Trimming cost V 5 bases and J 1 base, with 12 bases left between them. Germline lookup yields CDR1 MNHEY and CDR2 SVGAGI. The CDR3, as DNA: TGTGCCAGCAGTAGCACCGAGAGGTCCTACGAGCAGTACTTC. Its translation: CASSSTERSYEQYF.

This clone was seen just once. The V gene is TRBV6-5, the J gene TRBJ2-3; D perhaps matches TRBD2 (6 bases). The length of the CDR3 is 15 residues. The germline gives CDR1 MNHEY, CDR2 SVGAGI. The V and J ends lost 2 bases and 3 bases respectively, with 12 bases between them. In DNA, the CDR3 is TGTGCCAGCAGTTACGGGGTCGGGGGAACAGATACGCAGTATTTT. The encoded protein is CASSYGVGGTDTQYF.

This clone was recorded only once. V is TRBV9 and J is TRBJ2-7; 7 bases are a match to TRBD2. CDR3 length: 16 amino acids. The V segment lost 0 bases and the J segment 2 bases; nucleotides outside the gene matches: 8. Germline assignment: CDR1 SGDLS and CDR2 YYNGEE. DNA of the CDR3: TGTGCCAGCAGCGTAGGTAAAGGGACTACTCCCTACGAGCAGTACTTC. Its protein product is CASSVGKGTTPYEQYF.

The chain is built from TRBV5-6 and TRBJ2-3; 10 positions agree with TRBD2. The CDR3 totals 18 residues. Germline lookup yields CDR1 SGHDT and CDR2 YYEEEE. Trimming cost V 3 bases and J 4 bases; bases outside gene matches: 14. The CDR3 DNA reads TGTGCCAGCAGCTGGGTCGCTGGGAGCGGGGGGGCAGCAGATACGCAGTATTTT. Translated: CASSWVAGSGGAADTQYF. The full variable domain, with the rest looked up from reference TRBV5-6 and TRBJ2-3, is DAGVTQSPTHLIKTRGQQVTLRCSPKSGHDTVSWYQQALGQGPQFIFQYYEEEERQRGNFPDRFSGHQFPNYSSELNVNALLLGDSALYLCASSWVAGSGGAADTQYFGPGTRLTVL.

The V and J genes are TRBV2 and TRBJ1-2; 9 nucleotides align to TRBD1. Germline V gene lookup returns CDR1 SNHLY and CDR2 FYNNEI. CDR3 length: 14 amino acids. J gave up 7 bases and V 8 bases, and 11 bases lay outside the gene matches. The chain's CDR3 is CASGRQGGFIGYTF. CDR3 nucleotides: TGTGCCAGCGGGAGACAGGGGGGATTTATTGGCTACACCTTC.

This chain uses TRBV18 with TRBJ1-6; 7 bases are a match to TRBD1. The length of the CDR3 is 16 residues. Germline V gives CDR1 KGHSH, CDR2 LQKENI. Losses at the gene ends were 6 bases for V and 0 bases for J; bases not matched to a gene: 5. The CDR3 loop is CASSSDRSSYNSPLHF. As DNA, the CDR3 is TGTGCCAGCTCGTCGGACAGGAGCTCCTATAATTCACCCCTCCACTTT.

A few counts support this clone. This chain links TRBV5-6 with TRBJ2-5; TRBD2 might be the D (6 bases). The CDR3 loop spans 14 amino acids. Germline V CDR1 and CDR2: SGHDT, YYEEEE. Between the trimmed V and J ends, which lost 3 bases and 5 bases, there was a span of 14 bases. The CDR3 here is CASSWGGTGETQYF. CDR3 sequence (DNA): TGTGCCAGCAGCTGGGGAGGAACGGGGGAGACCCAGTACTTC.

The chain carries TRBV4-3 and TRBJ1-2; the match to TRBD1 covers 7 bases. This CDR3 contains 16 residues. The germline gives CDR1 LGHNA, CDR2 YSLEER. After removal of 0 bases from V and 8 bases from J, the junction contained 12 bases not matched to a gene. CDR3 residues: CASSQEFVGQVRGYTF. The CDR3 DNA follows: TGCGCCAGCAGCCAAGAATTTGTCGGACAGGTTAGGGGCTACACCTTC.

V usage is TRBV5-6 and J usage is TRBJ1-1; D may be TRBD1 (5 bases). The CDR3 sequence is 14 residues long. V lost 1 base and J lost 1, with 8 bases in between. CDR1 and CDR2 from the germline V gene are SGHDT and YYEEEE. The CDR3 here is CASSLWQGNTEAFF. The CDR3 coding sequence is TGTGCCAGCAGCTTGTGGCAGGGGAACACTGAAGCTTTCTTT. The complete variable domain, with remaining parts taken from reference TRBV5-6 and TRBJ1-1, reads DAGVTQSPTHLIKTRGQQVTLRCSPKSGHDTVSWYQQALGQGPQFIFQYYEEEERQRGNFPDRFSGHQFPNYSSELNVNALLLGDSALYLCASSLWQGNTEAFFGQGTRLTVV.

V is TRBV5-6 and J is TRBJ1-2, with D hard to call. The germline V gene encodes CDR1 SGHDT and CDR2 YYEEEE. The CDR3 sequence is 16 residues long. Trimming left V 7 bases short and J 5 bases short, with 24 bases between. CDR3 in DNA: TGTGCCAGCTCCCGTGGTCCTGAGGACTTTTGGTATGGCTACACCTTC. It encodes CASSRGPEDFWYGYTF.

The CDR3 region has the DNA TGCGCCAGCAGCCAAGATACAAACAGGTGGGGGGCTAATGAAAAACTGTTTTTT. This sequence encodes CASSQDTNRWGANEKLFF. This chain uses TRBV4-1 with TRBJ1-4, with D possibly TRBD1 on 5 matching bases. The germline gives CDR1 MGHRA, CDR2 YSYEKL. The CDR3 extends over 18 amino acids. V was clipped by 0 bases and J by 3 bases, with 17 bases between them.

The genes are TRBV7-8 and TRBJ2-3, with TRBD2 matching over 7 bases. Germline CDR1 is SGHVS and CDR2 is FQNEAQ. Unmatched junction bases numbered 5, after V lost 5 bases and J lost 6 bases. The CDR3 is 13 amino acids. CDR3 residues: CASSVRREDTQYF. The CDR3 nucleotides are TGTGCCAGCAGCGTTAGGCGGGAGGATACGCAGTATTTT.

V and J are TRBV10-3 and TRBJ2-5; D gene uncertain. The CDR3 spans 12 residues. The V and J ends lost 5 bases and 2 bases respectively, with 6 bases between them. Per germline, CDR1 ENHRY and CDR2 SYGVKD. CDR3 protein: CAISRVQETQYF. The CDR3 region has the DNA TGTGCCATCAGTCGGGTACAAGAGACCCAGTACTTC.

The chain's CDR3 is CASSNRQGREETQYF. The CDR3 DNA reads TGTGCCAGCAGCAACCGACAGGGTCGGGAAGAGACCCAGTACTTC. This chain uses TRBV2 with TRBJ2-5, with 7 bases that match TRBD1. The germline gives CDR1 SNHLY, CDR2 FYNNEI. After removal of 6 bases from V and 3 bases from J, the junction contained 10 bases not matched to a gene. This CDR3 contains 15 residues.